These 29 T cell receptor beta chains share one sample of origin, sequenced in a study of control samples from healthy donors and cancer patients (dated by TCRdb to 2020 to 2022). Library construction relied on the immunoSEQ multiplex PCR assay. This immuneACCESS table, as held by TCRdb, lists in-frame sequences with V and J called but not all clones. Of the missing ones, under half trace to an unresolved V gene in checked studies; the others have no known cause. Per the sample table, the count is approximately 190,000 clones. Jointly, the top ten make up 2.2% of the sample. Material for sequencing was blood. The receptors stem from a woman between 25 and 40 years old in good health.

The V and J genes are TRBV6-2 or TRBV6-3 and TRBJ2-5; D gene unclear. Trimming took 6 bases from V and 1 from J, leaving 15 bases between them. Germline assignment: CDR1 MNHEY and CDR2 SVGEGT. CDR3 length equals 15 residues. In DNA, the CDR3 is TGTGCCAGCAGCTATATGACGGGCCTCCAAGAGACCCAGTACTTC. Protein sequence: CASSYMTGLQETQYF.

The chain combines TRBV27 with TRBJ1-5, with D perhaps TRBD1 (5 bases). Germline CDR1 MNHEY, CDR2 SMNVEV (reference sequence). This CDR3 is 14 amino acids long. Between the trimmed V and J ends, which lost 3 bases and 6 bases, there was a span of 12 bases. The CDR3 is CASSLEGYGQPQHF. CDR3 DNA sequence: TGTGCCAGCAGTTTGGAGGGGTACGGTCAGCCCCAGCATTTT.

The chain couples TRBV3-1 (or the pseudogene TRBV3-2) to TRBJ2-2; either TRBD1 or TRBD2 may supply D (6 bases each). V lost 3 bases, J lost 3 bases, and 14 bases lay in between. CDR3 size: 16 residues. Germline CDR1 and CDR2: LGHDT and YNNKEL (reference sequence). The CDR3 DNA is TGTGCCAGCAGCCAGGAAGGAGGGGGAGACACCGGGGAGCTGTTTTTT. Translation: CASSQEGGGDTGELFF.

This rearrangement joins TRBV29-1 to TRBJ1-2; the D is unclear. Germline values: CDR1 SQVTM, CDR2 ANQGSEA. The CDR3 has 12 residues. With 4 bases removed from V and 1 base from J, the gap between germline ends came to 7 bases. The chain's CDR3 is CSVAGINYGYTF. CDR3 DNA sequence: TGCAGCGTTGCCGGCATTAACTATGGCTACACCTTC.

The rearrangement uses TRBV28 and TRBJ1-2, with D maybe TRBD1 (5 bases). Germline V gene lookup returns CDR1 MDHEN and CDR2 SYDVKM. CDR3 length: 13 amino acids. V was trimmed by 3 bases and J by 4 bases, leaving 9 bases between them. In nucleotides, the CDR3 is TGTGCCAGCAGTTTGGTGCAGGGCTATGGCTACACCTTC. Translation: CASSLVQGYGYTF.

The chain has TRBV19 and TRBJ2-5; no firm D call. Germline assignment: CDR1 LNHDA and CDR2 SQIVND (reference sequence). The CDR3 extends over 13 amino acids. V lost 5 bases and J lost 4, with 11 bases in between. The CDR3 coding sequence is TGTGCCAGTAGTTTCGGGCTGACAGAGACCCAGTACTTC. Protein: CASSFGLTETQYF.

The chain has TRBV5-1 and TRBJ2-2, with TRBD2 identical over 11 bases. Germline lookup yields CDR1 SGHRS and CDR2 YFSETQ. This CDR3 contains 18 residues. Unmatched junction bases numbered 9, after V lost 0 bases and J lost 5 bases. The CDR3 is CASSLVITASGGTGELFF. CDR3 DNA sequence: TGCGCCAGCAGCTTGGTTATAACGGCTAGCGGGGGGACCGGGGAGCTGTTTTTT.

The J gene is TRBJ1-5, the V gene TRBV6-5; perhaps TRBD1 as D (5 bases). The CDR3 contains 15 residues. Germline V gene data show CDR1 as MNHEY and CDR2 as SVGAGI. V shed 6 bases and J shed 0 bases, with 12 bases lying between them. The DNA of the CDR3 is TGTGCCAGCAGCCCAGGGCCTTATAGCAATCAGCCCCAGCATTTT. Its translation: CASSPGPYSNQPQHF.

V gene TRBV18 combines with J gene TRBJ1-2; no firm D call. Germline V CDR1 and CDR2: KGHSH, LQKENI. Between the trimmed V and J ends, which lost 2 bases and 4 bases, there was a span of 8 bases. This CDR3 has 13 amino acids. The CDR3 reads CASSPGDRYGYTF. Here the CDR3 DNA reads TGTGCCAGCTCACCAGGGGATCGCTATGGCTACACCTTC.

The chain recombines TRBV11-3 with TRBJ2-3; no clear D gene. The V gene's germline CDR1 is SGHNT and CDR2 YENEEA. With 8 bases removed from V and 2 bases from J, the gap between germline ends came to 11 bases. CDR3 length: 13 residues. The CDR3 DNA follows: TGTGCCAGCGCCCTGAAGGTCACAGATACGCAGTATTTT. Amino acids: CASALKVTDTQYF.

The CDR3 DNA reads TGCGCCAGCAGTTCGACAGGGGGACGCGCAACTAATGAAAAACTGTTTTTT. This encodes CASSSTGGRATNEKLFF. The chain recombines TRBV10-1 with TRBJ1-4, with TRBD1 identical over 9 bases. Germline V CDR1 and CDR2: WNHNN, SYGVQD (reference sequence). The CDR3 covers 17 residues. J lost 0 bases, V lost 5 bases, and 7 bases had no gene match.

The chain carries TRBV4-1 and TRBJ1-5; perhaps TRBD1 as D (5 bases). Trimming shortened V by 4 bases and J by 0 bases, and 13 bases separated the two germline ends. CDR1 and CDR2 (germline): MGHRA, YSYEKL. The CDR3 has 16 amino acids. In nucleotides, the CDR3 is TGCGCCAGCAGCCGATACGGGACTGATAGCAATCAGCCCCAGCATTTT. The encoded protein is CASSRYGTDSNQPQHF.

The chain combines TRBV5-1 with TRBJ2-1; TRBD2 might be the D (6 bases). The germline V gene has CDR1 SGHRS and CDR2 YFSETQ. The CDR3 covers 12 residues. Trimming cost V 9 bases and J 7 bases, with 14 bases left between them. CDR3 in DNA: TGCGCCACCCGGGAGTCGAAGAATGAGCAGTTCTTC. Translation: CATRESKNEQFF.

The rearrangement links TRBV2 to TRBJ1-6; 8 bases map to TRBD1. This CDR3 contains 17 residues. The ends lost 5 bases at V and 9 bases at J; junction bases unmatched: 15. CDR1 SNHLY and CDR2 FYNNEI come from the germline V gene. CDR3 region: CASSSLPGQVASSPLHF. DNA for the CDR3: TGTGCCAGCAGTTCCCTACCGGGACAGGTGGCAAGTTCACCCCTCCACTTT. Complete variable domain (other parts from reference TRBV2 and TRBJ1-6): EPEVTQTPSHQVTQMGQEVILRCVPISNHLYFYWYRQILGQKVEFLVSFYNNEISEKSEIFDDQFSVERPDGSNFTLKIRSTKLEDSAMYFCASSSLPGQVASSPLHFGNGTRLTVT.

The V call is TRBV7-9, the J call TRBJ2-7; D is possibly TRBD1 (5 bases). This CDR3 is 12 amino acids long. The V and J ends lost 4 bases and 4 bases respectively, with 8 bases between them. Germline V gives CDR1 SEHNR, CDR2 FQNEAQ (reference sequence). The chain's CDR3 is CASSSDRYEQYF. CDR3 sequence (DNA): TGTGCCAGCAGCTCCGACAGATACGAGCAGTACTTC.

This chain connects TRBV5-6 to TRBJ1-1; TRBD1 agrees at 7 bases. There are 18 residues in the CDR3. Germline V gives CDR1 SGHDT, CDR2 YYEEEE. Germline trimming cut 0 bases from V and 5 bases from J; bases unmatched to any gene: 16. CDR3 region: CASSLARGQRKDGTEAFF. CDR3 DNA: TGTGCCAGCAGCTTGGCCAGGGGACAGCGCAAAGATGGGACTGAAGCTTTCTTT.

J is TRBJ2-7 and V is TRBV18; tentative D call: TRBD2 (6 bases). The V gene lost 0 bases and the J gene lost 3 bases, with 12 bases spanning the gap. The CDR3 extends over 15 amino acids. The germline V gene encodes CDR1 KGHSH and CDR2 LQKENI. In DNA, the CDR3 is TGTGCCAGCTCACCACCGGGTGGGGGGATCTACGAGCAGTACTTC. Protein sequence: CASSPPGGGIYEQYF.

CDR3 bases: TGCGCCAGCAGCTTAAGGACAGGGAGGGACACTGAAGCTTTCTTT. Amino acids: CASSLRTGRDTEAFF. The chain combines TRBV5-1 with TRBJ1-1, with 8 bases identical to TRBD1. The germline V gene has CDR1 SGHRS and CDR2 YFSETQ. Trimming took 2 bases from V and 3 from J; bases not matched to a gene: 6. CDR3 size: 15 residues.

The rearrangement uses TRBV6-5 and TRBJ1-1; D may be TRBD1 (5 bases). Trimming took off 2 bases at V and 0 bases at J, with 13 bases between the two ends. The CDR3 length is 16 residues. The V gene's germline CDR1 is MNHEY and CDR2 SVGAGI. The CDR3 spells CASSYNGQGMNTEAFF. The CDR3 nucleotides are TGTGCCAGCAGTTACAATGGGCAGGGTATGAACACTGAAGCTTTCTTT.

With respect to this clone: Other nucleotide sequences from this sample produce the same CDR3. The chain has TRBV3-1 (or the pseudogene TRBV3-2) and TRBJ2-5; D not certain. There are 12 residues in the CDR3. Looked up from germline, CDR1 is LGHDT and CDR2 is YNNKEL (reference sequence). V shed 2 bases and J shed 5 bases, with 6 bases lying between them. CDR3 loop: CASSQLVETQYF. CDR3 nucleotides: TGTGCCAGCAGCCAATTGGTGGAGACCCAGTACTTC.

As concerns this clone: The same CDR3 is also encoded by other DNA sequences in this sample. V usage is TRBV7-9 and J usage is TRBJ1-2, with 11 bases matching TRBD1. CDR1 is SEHNR, CDR2 FQNEAQ, per germline (reference sequence). The CDR3 has 14 amino acids. J gave up 8 bases and V 5 bases, and 7 bases lay outside the gene matches. The CDR3 loop reads CASSPGQGAWGYTF. The CDR3 DNA follows: TGTGCCAGCAGCCCAGGACAGGGGGCATGGGGCTACACCTTC.

The chain links TRBV27 to TRBJ2-2, with D hard to call. Germline V CDR1 and CDR2: MNHEY, SMNVEV (reference sequence). V was cut by 4 bases and J by 1 base, with 10 bases left in between. This CDR3 has 15 residues. Here the CDR3 reads CASSYRPENTGELFF. In DNA, the CDR3 is TGTGCCAGCAGTTACAGACCCGAGAACACCGGGGAGCTGTTTTTT.

This rearrangement joins TRBV18 to TRBJ2-7; D tentatively fits TRBD1 or TRBD2 (5 bases each). The CDR3 spans 13 residues. The V gene's germline CDR1 is KGHSH and CDR2 LQKENI. The V gene lost 4 bases and the J gene lost 7 bases, with 14 bases spanning the gap. CDR3 region: CASSHRGEWEQYF. CDR3 bases: TGTGCCAGCTCACACCGAGGGGAATGGGAGCAGTACTTC.

V is TRBV25-1 and J is TRBJ2-3; 12 bases are a match to TRBD1. Trimming took 6 bases from V and 0 from J; bases not matched to a gene: 7. This CDR3 is 17 amino acids long. Germline CDR1 is MGHDK and CDR2 is SYGVNS. This CDR3 reads CASSDGTGGDSTDTQYF. CDR3 nucleotides: TGTGCCAGCAGCGACGGGACAGGGGGCGATAGCACAGATACGCAGTATTTT. Drawing the rest from reference TRBV25-1 and TRBJ2-3, the complete variable domain is EADIYQTPRYLVIGTGKKITLECSQTMGHDKMYWYQQDPGMELHLIHYSYGVNSTEKGDLSSESTVSRIRTEHFPLTLESARPSHTSQYLCASSDGTGGDSTDTQYFGPGTRLTVL.

The chain couples TRBV5-1 to TRBJ2-4; D ambiguous. With 5 bases removed from V and 5 bases from J, the gap between germline ends came to 11 bases. The CDR3 has 13 amino acids. Germline V gene lookup returns CDR1 SGHRS and CDR2 YFSETQ. CDR3 sequence reads: CASSLPGENIQYF. The CDR3 nucleotides read TGCGCCAGCAGTTTACCTGGGGAAAACATTCAGTACTTC.

The CDR3 sequence: CASSFNTGGTEAFF. The CDR3 coding sequence is TGCGCCAGCAGCTTTAATACAGGGGGCACTGAAGCTTTCTTT. The chain couples TRBV5-1 to TRBJ1-1; 8 nucleotides match TRBD1. J lost 4 bases, V lost 2 bases, and 4 bases had no gene match. The germline CDR1 and CDR2 sequences are SGHRS and YFSETQ. CDR3 length equals 14 residues.

The rearrangement uses TRBV7-2 and TRBJ1-6; D unclear. With 4 bases removed from V and 0 bases from J, the gap between germline ends came to 13 bases. Germline V CDR1 and CDR2: SGHTA, FQGNSA. This CDR3 has 17 amino acids. In nucleotides, the CDR3 is TGTGCCAGCAGCTCGGGCTGGGGAATCTCCTATAATTCACCCCTCCACTTT. It is translated as CASSSGWGISYNSPLHF.

V usage is TRBV4-3 and J usage is TRBJ1-5; the D gene is possibly TRBD1 (5 bases). From germline, CDR1 is LGHNA and CDR2 YSLEER. The CDR3 is 15 residues long. V was clipped by 0 bases and J by 7 bases, with 13 bases between them. The CDR3 protein is CASSQDRGVAQPQHF. CDR3 coding DNA: TGCGCCAGCAGCCAAGATAGGGGCGTGGCGCAGCCCCAGCATTTT.

The rearrangement joins TRBV2 to TRBJ1-4; D ambiguous. Trimming removed 6 bases at V and 5 bases at J, with 10 bases between. There are 13 residues in the CDR3. Germline V gene lookup returns CDR1 SNHLY and CDR2 FYNNEI. The CDR3 spells CASRDLGNEKLFF. CDR3 nucleotide sequence: TGTGCCAGCAGGGACCTGGGAAATGAAAAACTGTTTTTT.